The clone carrying this T cell receptor beta chain was found a few times. Its matching antigen is unknown. Since a much larger clone is just one base distant, this may be a read error. Sequencing runs each generated in excess of 180 million TCR-beta sequences derived from 15-18 subjects. TCRdb re-analysed the 5' RACE reads in MiXCR, keeping a single row per CDR3 protein. This table holds 95,000 to 150,000 distinct CDR3 sequences, roughly 3.2% found once. Germline assignment: CDR1 MNHEY and CDR2 SVGAGI. This CDR3 is built from 12 residues. These data are taken from a study of neurological immune-mediated disorders. General study points: The greatest TCR clonal expansion occurred in HTLV-1-associated myelopathy and the least in multiple sclerosis, which fell below healthy controls.

Sequencing input: PBMCs. This receptor was obtained from a woman aged 25 to 45 with multiple sclerosis. The chain employs TRBV6-5 and TRBJ2-3; D unclear. The CDR3 DNA reads as TGTGCCAGCAGTGGGAACACAGATAAGCAGTATTTT. Encoded protein: CASSGNTDKQYF.